Listed below are T cell receptor beta chains from one sample, sequenced in a study of T cell responses to AZD1222 COVID-19 vaccine. Assay: immunoSEQ multiplex PCR; the TCRdb copy retains only in-frame clones and omits some. The sample carries 150,000 to 200,000 clones, approximately 93% recorded once. This specimen consisted of peripheral blood, obtained 28 days after the second AZD1222 dose. The receptors stem from an adult who received the AZD1222 COVID-19 vaccine. The CDR3 runs from the conserved cysteine through the conserved F or W.

>TRBJ1-2|TRBV27
CASSLDHKSHYGYTF
>TRBJ1-2|TRBV7-9
CASSLEGFGYTF
>TRBJ2-5|TRBV5-1
CASSLGGTQTQETQYF
>TRBJ2-7|TRBV29-1
CSVSGTGGYEQYF
>TRBJ1-1|TRBV6-5
CASRWAGGFDTEAFF
>TRBJ1-5|TRBV6-5
CASRPMISNQPQHF
>TRBJ2-1|TRBV7-6
CASSLVDSRGNEQFF
>TRBJ2-2|TRBV6-6
CALAPQGRTTGELFF
>TRBJ1-6|TRBV5-4
CASSRDLGSPLHF
>TRBJ1-5|TRBV9
CASSPMDGEGPYQPQHF
>TRBJ2-1|TRBV5-4
CASSLGLAVISEQFF
>TRBJ1-1|TRBV7-9
CASSLGQRGTEAFF
>TRBJ1-6|TRBV7-3
CASSLTAPDHWNSPLHF
>TRBJ2-2|TRBV4-1
CASSRGSGELFF
>TRBJ1-1|TRBV18
CASSPRGVDTEAFF
>TRBJ2-5|TRBV10-3
CAINEGGLETQYF
>TRBJ2-7|TRBV25-1
CASSAPGIPLYEQYF
>TRBJ2-6|TRBV11-2
CASSLRDSRSGANVLTF